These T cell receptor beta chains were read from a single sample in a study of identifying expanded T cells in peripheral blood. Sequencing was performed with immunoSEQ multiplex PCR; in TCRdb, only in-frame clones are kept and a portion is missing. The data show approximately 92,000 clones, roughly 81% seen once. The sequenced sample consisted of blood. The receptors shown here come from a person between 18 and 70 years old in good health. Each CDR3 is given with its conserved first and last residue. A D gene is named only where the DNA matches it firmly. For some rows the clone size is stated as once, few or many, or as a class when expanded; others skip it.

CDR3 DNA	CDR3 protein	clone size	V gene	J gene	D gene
TGTGCCAGCTCGCTGGGACAGGGGTCGGGGCAGCCCCAGCATTTT	CASSLGQGSGQPQHF	NA	TRBV18	TRBJ1-5	TRBD1
TGTGCCAGCAGCTCTGCAGGGGCCGGCACAGATACGCAGTATTTT	CASSSAGAGTDTQYF	NA	TRBV5-6	TRBJ2-3	NA
TGTGCCAGCAGGGGACAGGGGAACACTGAAGCTTTCTTT	CASRGQGNTEAFF	NA	TRBV5-4	TRBJ1-1	TRBD1
TGTGCCAGCAGTTTTCGGAATTCACCCCTCCACTTT	CASSFRNSPLHF	NA	TRBV27	TRBJ1-6	NA
TGTGCCAGCAGTTACAGGGTTCAGCACTACGAGCAGTACTTC	CASSYRVQHYEQYF	NA	TRBV6-6	TRBJ2-7	NA
TGTGCCAGCAGCTTAACGGGGGATCAGCCCCAGCATTTT	CASSLTGDQPQHF	NA	TRBV11-2	TRBJ1-5	NA
TGTGCCAGCAGCGTAACAGTGAACACTGAAGCTTTCTTT	CASSVTVNTEAFF	NA	TRBV6-5	TRBJ1-1	NA
TGCGCCAGCAGCCAAGACTGGACCAGTACCGTGGTCGGCTACACCTTC	CASSQDWTSTVVGYTF	NA	TRBV4-1	TRBJ1-2	NA
TGCGCCAGCAGCCTCGGGACAGGGGCCCAAGAGACCCAGTACTTC	CASSLGTGAQETQYF	NA	TRBV4-3	TRBJ2-5	TRBD1
TGTGCCTGGAGTGAGGGGTCCATGAACACTGAAGCTTTCTTT	CAWSEGSMNTEAFF	NA	TRBV30	TRBJ1-1	NA
TGTGCCAGCAGCGCACGACCCACAGTGCTAAGTCGTGAAGCTTTCTTT	CASSARPTVLSREAFF	NA	TRBV5-4	TRBJ1-1	NA
TGTGCCAGCTCACCACGGGGTGGCGATGGAAACACCATATATTTT	CASSPRGGDGNTIYF	NA	TRBV18	TRBJ1-3	NA
TGTGCCAGCAGCGGGACAGTTTCCTACGAGCAGTACTTC	CASSGTVSYEQYF	NA	TRBV6-4	TRBJ2-7	TRBD1
TGTGCCAGCAATCAGGAGGACGGGACCTACAATGAGCAGTTCTTC	CASNQEDGTYNEQFF	few	TRBV7-9	TRBJ2-1	NA
TGTGCCAGTAGTTTCATCAATTCACCCCTCCACTTT	CASSFINSPLHF	NA	TRBV19	TRBJ1-6	NA
TGTGCCAGCAGCGCCCGCCGTTCCGTGGGTACGCAGTATTTT	CASSARRSVGTQYF	NA	TRBV11-2	TRBJ2-3	NA
TGTGCCAGTAGTAGGGACGGATACTCTGGGGCCAACGTCCTGACTTTC	CASSRDGYSGANVLTF	NA	TRBV19	TRBJ2-6	NA
TGTGCCAGCAGCCGGGGGGGGGCCCAAGCCTACGAGCAGTACTTC	CASSRGGAQAYEQYF	NA	TRBV11-3	TRBJ2-7	TRBD2
TGTGCCAGCAGCTTGGCAGGGGCTCGTGGCTACACCTTC	CASSLAGARGYTF	NA	TRBV11-3	TRBJ1-2	NA
TGTGCCACCAGCGCACAGGGGGTTAACACTGAAGCTTTCTTT	CATSAQGVNTEAFF	NA	TRBV15	TRBJ1-1	TRBD1
TGTGCCAGCACTACACAGGGGGCGGGAGAGACCCAGTACTTC	CASTTQGAGETQYF	NA	TRBV6-1	TRBJ2-5	TRBD1
TGTGCCAGCAGCTCCCGGGGGGGCTTAGATACGCAGTATTTT	CASSSRGGLDTQYF	once	TRBV13	TRBJ2-3	TRBD2
TGTGCCAGCAGCCAAGCTCCCAGCTCCTACAATGAGCAGTTCTTC	CASSQAPSSYNEQFF	once	TRBV14	TRBJ2-1	NA
TGTGCCAGTACCCCGGCAGTCCTAAGAGGGAACACTGAAGCTTTCTTT	CASTPAVLRGNTEAFF	NA	TRBV19	TRBJ1-1	NA
TGTGCCAGCAGCCCCTACGGGGGAATGGGTCCGGACACCGGGGAGCTGTTTTTT	CASSPYGGMGPDTGELFF	NA	TRBV14	TRBJ2-2	NA
TGTGCCAGCAGCTCGGCCCTAATCGGGACAGGGCGCTATGGCTACACCTTC	CASSSALIGTGRYGYTF	NA	TRBV7-2	TRBJ1-2	TRBD1
TGCGCCAGCAGCTTGGCACCCTACGAGCAGTACTTC	CASSLAPYEQYF	NA	TRBV5-1	TRBJ2-7	NA
TGTGCCAGCAGCCAATTTACAGACTTGAACACTGAAGCTTTCTTT	CASSQFTDLNTEAFF	NA	TRBV16	TRBJ1-1	NA
TGTGCCAGCAGCTTAAATGCAGGGGGTAATGAGCAGTTCTTC	CASSLNAGGNEQFF	NA	TRBV7-2	TRBJ2-1	TRBD1
TGTGCCAGCAGGACAGGGTTGGGAAACACCATATATTTT	CASRTGLGNTIYF	NA	TRBV6-1	TRBJ1-3	TRBD1
TGTGCCAGCAGCTTCCGGGAGGCTCTAACGGGGGAGCAGTACTTC	CASSFREALTGEQYF	NA	TRBV11-2	TRBJ2-7	TRBD2
TGTGCCAGCAGTTACTCCTCGGGACTAGCAAACGAGCAGTTCTTC	CASSYSSGLANEQFF	NA	TRBV6-8	TRBJ2-1	TRBD2
TGTGCCAGCAGTTATGGTTGGGATCAGCCCCAGCATTTT	CASSYGWDQPQHF	NA	TRBV6-5	TRBJ1-5	NA
TGCGCCAGCAGTCGAAGGGGACAGGGGGCATCCGGGGAGCTGTTTTTT	CASSRRGQGASGELFF	NA	TRBV4-1	TRBJ2-2	TRBD1
TGTGCCAGTACTCGGAGCTCTGGAAACACCATATATTTT	CASTRSSGNTIYF	once	TRBV19	TRBJ1-3	NA
TGTGCCAGCAGCTTAGTGCAGGGGGCCTATGAAGCTTTCTTT	CASSLVQGAYEAFF	NA	TRBV7-2	TRBJ1-1	TRBD1
TGTGCCAGCAGCTTAGTTCGGGGAATGGATTCACCCCTCCACTTT	CASSLVRGMDSPLHF	NA	TRBV11-3	TRBJ1-6	NA
TGTGCCATCAGTGAGAATCGACAGATTAGCTACACCTTC	CAISENRQISYTF	NA	TRBV10-3	TRBJ1-2	NA
TGTGCCAGCAGCTTGGTGCTCGGGGTCTACGAGCAGTACTTC	CASSLVLGVYEQYF	NA	TRBV5-5	TRBJ2-7	NA
TGCGCCAGCAGCCAAGAGTCGGACAGTAGACGGCGGCTGTTTTTT	CASSQESDSRRRLFF	NA	TRBV4-1	TRBJ1-4	NA
TGTGCCAGCAGTGATTCCCTGATCTCCTACGAGCAGTACTTC	CASSDSLISYEQYF	NA	TRBV2	TRBJ2-7	NA
TGTGCCAGCGGGGGGGACAGAGATTCCTATGGCTACACCTTC	CASGGDRDSYGYTF	NA	TRBV6-6	TRBJ1-2	TRBD1
TGTGCCAGCAGTGACGGGGCTGGGTATGGCTACACCTTC	CASSDGAGYGYTF	few	TRBV2	TRBJ1-2	NA
TGTGCCAGCAGCCCGCAAACAGGGAGGAATGAGCAGTTCTTC	CASSPQTGRNEQFF	NA	TRBV7-3	TRBJ2-1	NA
TGTGCCAGCAGTGAAGCCCTTGGGACAGGGGATTACGAGCAGTACTTC	CASSEALGTGDYEQYF	NA	TRBV2	TRBJ2-7	TRBD1
TGTGCCAGCAGGCGTCAGGCAACTAATGAAAAACTGTTTTTT	CASRRQATNEKLFF	NA	TRBV19	TRBJ1-4	NA
TGTGCCAGCACCTATATAGTCCCCGGACAGGGCGGAAACACTGAAGCTTTCTTT	CASTYIVPGQGGNTEAFF	NA	TRBV21-1	TRBJ1-1	NA
TGTGCCAGCACCCGCGGCGGGCCCCAGGGAAACACCATATATTTT	CASTRGGPQGNTIYF	NA	TRBV5-5	TRBJ1-3	NA
TGCAGCGTCCAGGCCCCCATAGGCGGCTACACCTTC	CSVQAPIGGYTF	NA	TRBV29-1	TRBJ1-2	NA